One and the same sample provided the 26 T cell receptor beta chains below, sequenced in a study of OX40 agonist ivuxolimab in advanced cancers. Profiled with immunoSEQ multiplex PCR; TCRdb holds only in-frame clones, not every one. Of about 45,000 clones listed, more than 80% are singletons. This specimen was CD4+ or CD8+ T cells sorted from blood, taken in a trial of the OX40 agonist ivuxolimab. The receptors here all came from an adult with an advanced solid tumor such as melanoma, head and neck, liver or kidney cancer.

This chain links TRBV7-9 with TRBJ2-5, with 10 bases matching TRBD2. V lost 4 bases to trimming and J lost 5 bases; unmatched junction nucleotides: 10. Germline loops: CDR1 SEHNR, CDR2 FQNEAQ (reference sequence). This CDR3 is 16 amino acids long. Written as DNA, the CDR3 is TGTGCCAGCAGCTGGGGAGCGGGAGGGCTTACGGAGACCCAGTACTTC. This codes for CASSWGAGGLTETQYF.

The table lists this clone with a few counts. At the DNA level, this CDR3 is encoded by other sequences in the same sample as well. The chain is built from TRBV11-3 and TRBJ1-1, with D maybe TRBD1 (5 bases). CDR3 size: 12 residues. V was pared by 5 bases and J by 6 bases, with 10 bases between. CDR1 is SGHNT and CDR2 is YENEEA in the germline V gene. The CDR3 reads CASSPGGPEAFF. In DNA, the CDR3 is TGTGCCAGCAGCCCCGGGGGACCTGAAGCTTTCTTT.

The chain has TRBV9 and TRBJ1-4; D remains ambiguous. V was clipped by 0 bases and J by 5 bases, with 11 bases between them. CDR1 and CDR2 from the germline V gene are SGDLS and YYNGEE. The CDR3 consists of 15 residues. The CDR3 region is CASSVATVPNEKLFF. CDR3 nucleotide sequence: TGTGCCAGCAGCGTAGCTACGGTCCCCAATGAAAAACTGTTTTTT.

V gene TRBV9 combines with J gene TRBJ2-5; maybe TRBD2 (5 bases). V was trimmed by 6 bases and J by 1 base, leaving 16 bases between them. The CDR3 extends over 15 amino acids. The germline CDR1 and CDR2 sequences are SGDLS and YYNGEE. The chain's CDR3 is CASTPSGGLQETQYF. CDR3 sequence (DNA): TGTGCCAGCACCCCATCAGGCGGGCTCCAAGAGACCCAGTACTTC.

This chain uses TRBV7-9 with TRBJ2-7; D ambiguous. V dropped 4 bases and J dropped 2 bases, with 0 bases sitting between them. CDR1 is SEHNR and CDR2 is FQNEAQ in the germline V gene (reference sequence). The CDR3 sequence is 10 residues long. DNA for the CDR3: TGTGCCAGCAGCTCCTACGAGCAGTACTTC. Translating it yields CASSSYEQYF.

This clone has a single count. The chain couples TRBV11-3 to TRBJ2-1; no clear D gene. Germline loops: CDR1 SGHNT, CDR2 YENEEA. This CDR3 has 15 amino acids. V shed 5 bases and J shed 4 bases, with 15 bases lying between them. The CDR3 loop reads CASSTPGPLYNEQFF. The CDR3 DNA sequence: TGTGCCAGCAGCACACCGGGTCCTTTATACAATGAGCAGTTCTTC.

This rearrangement joins TRBV6-4 to TRBJ2-1, with a possible D match to TRBD1 (5 bases). Germline V CDR1 and CDR2: MRHNA, SNTAGT. The ends were cut back, 8 bases at V and 7 bases at J, with 12 bases in the middle. The length of the CDR3 is 12 residues. The CDR3 DNA reads as TGTGCCAGCTCAGGGATTACTAATGAGCAGTTCTTC. Its protein is CASSGITNEQFF.

This sequence joins TRBV4-1 and TRBJ2-7; 7 nucleotides agree with TRBD1. There are 16 residues in the CDR3. The V and J ends lost 4 bases and 0 bases, in that order; junction bases with no gene match: 9. Germline assignment: CDR1 MGHRA and CDR2 YSYEKL. In nucleotides, the CDR3 is TGCGCCAGCAGCCCGGACGGGACAGCAAGCTCCTACGAGCAGTACTTC. Its protein product is CASSPDGTASSYEQYF.

The chain carries TRBV28 and TRBJ2-5; D tentatively reads TRBD1 or TRBD2 (5 bases each). V dropped 2 bases and J dropped 5 bases, with 9 bases sitting between them. This CDR3 contains 13 residues. Germline V gene data show CDR1 as MDHEN and CDR2 as SYDVKM. Here the CDR3 DNA reads TGTGCCAGCAGTTTAGGTTGGGGGGAGACCCAGTACTTC. It specifies CASSLGWGETQYF.

The rearrangement joins TRBV6-1 to TRBJ1-2; the D is unclear. The V end lost 7 bases, the J end lost 4 bases, and 13 bases lay between the germline ends. CDR1 and CDR2 (germline): MNHNS, SASEGT. The CDR3 has 13 amino acids. The CDR3 bases are TGTGCCAGCACCCTCGGGGATCCCTATGGCTACACCTTC. Its protein is CASTLGDPYGYTF.

CDR3 sequence reads: CASSQTGTGGTEAFF. The CDR3 DNA sequence: TGCGCCAGCAGCCAAACCGGGACAGGGGGAACTGAAGCTTTCTTT. V and J are TRBV4-1 and TRBJ1-1; 11 bases fit TRBD1. There are 15 residues in the CDR3. Germline V gene lookup returns CDR1 MGHRA and CDR2 YSYEKL. V trimming: 2 bases; J trimming: 5 bases; junction bases outside the gene matches: 4.

V gene TRBV29-1 combines with J gene TRBJ1-1; no reliable D call. The V gene's germline CDR1 is SQVTM and CDR2 ANQGSEA. The CDR3 is 10 residues long. V was trimmed by 4 bases and J by 11 bases, leaving 11 bases between them. CDR3 nucleotide sequence: TGCAGCGTTGTATTGGGCGAGGCTTTCTTT. Translated, it gives CSVVLGEAFF.

This sequence joins TRBV14 and TRBJ2-5; 11 bases agree with TRBD2. Looked up from germline, CDR1 is SGHDN and CDR2 is FVKESK. CDR3 length equals 19 residues. The J segment lost 3 bases and the V segment lost 5 bases, leaving 17 bases of the junction unmatched. CDR3 sequence (DNA): TGTGCCAGCAGCTCATGGGTCGGGAAGACTAGCGGGAATAAAGAGACCCAGTACTTC. Protein product: CASSSWVGKTSGNKETQYF.

The chain recombines TRBV4-3 with TRBJ2-7; tentatively, D is TRBD2 (6 bases). The CDR3 has 14 amino acids. Germline V gene sequence: CDR1 LGHNA, CDR2 YSLEER. V was shortened by 4 bases and J by 6 bases, with 16 bases between the two germline ends. CDR3 coding DNA: TGCGCCAGCAGCCCTTCGGAGGGGTTGGGCGAGCAGTACTTC. Its protein is CASSPSEGLGEQYF.

The chain couples TRBV7-2 to TRBJ2-7, with unresolved D. This CDR3 is 11 amino acids long. V lost 1 base and J lost 6, with 4 bases in between. The germline CDR1 and CDR2 sequences are SGHTA and FQGNSA. CDR3 amino acids: CASSLVVEQYF. In nucleotides, the CDR3 is TGTGCCAGCAGCTTAGTGGTCGAGCAGTACTTC.

The chain combines TRBV11-3 with TRBJ2-7, with D perhaps TRBD1 (5 bases). The V end was cut by 4 bases, the J end by 2 bases, with 18 bases between. This CDR3 has 16 amino acids. CDR1 and CDR2 (germline): SGHNT, YENEEA. The CDR3 coding sequence is TGTGCCAGCAGCTCCGGTATAACGGGCAGGGCCTACGAGCAGTACTTC. Protein sequence: CASSSGITGRAYEQYF.

This clone was counted only a few times. This sequence joins TRBV7-9 and TRBJ1-2; no reliable D call. Trimming removed 2 bases from V and 0 bases from J, with 13 bases in between. This CDR3 has 16 residues. CDR1 and CDR2 from the germline V gene are SEHNR and FQNEAQ (reference sequence). The CDR3 DNA sequence: TGTGCCAGCAGCTTAAGGTTAGGGTCCCCTAACTATGGCTACACCTTC. Residues: CASSLRLGSPNYGYTF.

V usage is TRBV28 and J usage is TRBJ2-1, with D tentatively TRBD2 (6 bases). V lost 3 bases and J 9 bases, leaving 18 bases between the germline ends. This CDR3 comprises 15 residues. The germline V gene encodes CDR1 MDHEN and CDR2 SYDVKM. As DNA, the CDR3 is TGTGCCAGCAGTTTGTTGTCTAGCGAGTCGGCTGAGCAGTTCTTC. This gives the protein CASSLLSSESAEQFF.

This clone was picked up a small number of times. The rearrangement links TRBV11-3 to TRBJ2-1, with TRBD2 matching 9 bases. CDR1 SGHNT and CDR2 YENEEA come from the germline V gene. The CDR3 spans 17 residues. After removal of 4 bases from V and 7 bases from J, the junction contained 14 bases not matched to a gene. The CDR3 coding sequence is TGTGCCAGCAGCTCCCCTAGGAGTAGCGGGAGTGGAAATGAGCAGTTCTTC. This translates into CASSSPRSSGSGNEQFF. Together with reference TRBV11-3 and TRBJ2-1, the CDR3 gives the full variable domain: EAGVVQSPRYKIIEKKQPVAFWCNPISGHNTLYWYLQNLGQGPELLIRYENEEAVDDSQLPKDRFSAERLKGVDSTLKIQPAELGDSAVYLCASSSPRSSGSGNEQFFGPGTRLTVL.

The sample holds one count of this clone. The chain couples TRBV15 to TRBJ2-7; 7 positions match TRBD2. The CDR3 sequence is 12 residues long. The J segment lost 7 bases and the V segment lost 1 base, leaving 1 base of the junction unmatched. The germline V gene encodes CDR1 LNHNV and CDR2 YYDKDF (reference sequence). The CDR3 sequence is CATSRVGGEQYF. The CDR3 DNA reads TGTGCCACCAGCAGAGTCGGGGGGGAGCAGTACTTC.

The genes are TRBV6-5 and TRBJ2-2; D is undetermined. The CDR3 covers 16 residues. V was cut by 0 bases and J by 6 bases, with 14 bases left in between. The germline V gene encodes CDR1 MNHEY and CDR2 SVGAGI. For the CDR3, the DNA is TGTGCCAGCAGTTACTCGATAGTCTCACACTCCGGGGAGCTGTTTTTT. It is translated as CASSYSIVSHSGELFF.

V and J are TRBV7-9 and TRBJ2-1, with 7 positions matching TRBD2. V lost 5 bases to trimming and J lost 8 bases; unmatched junction nucleotides: 3. The CDR3 loop spans 12 amino acids. Per the germline V gene, CDR1 is SEHNR and CDR2 is FQNEAQ (reference sequence). The CDR3 loop reads CASSRAGDEQFF. CDR3 DNA sequence: TGTGCCAGCAGCCGTGCGGGGGATGAGCAGTTCTTC.

This clone appeared a few times. The rearrangement joins TRBV5-4 to TRBJ1-1, with D possibly being TRBD1 (6 bases). Trimming left V 4 bases short and J 4 bases short, with 14 bases between. The CDR3 sequence is 14 residues long. Germline-derived CDR1 and CDR2 are SGHNT and YYREEE (reference sequence). The CDR3 bases are TGTGCCAGCAGCCCTCCAGGGGTCGGCACTGAAGCTTTCTTT. Its protein product is CASSPPGVGTEAFF.

This clone was observed a few times. This sequence joins TRBV12-5 and TRBJ1-5; D perhaps matches TRBD1 (5 bases). The germline V gene encodes CDR1 LGHNT and CDR2 FRNRAP. CDR3 length: 18 residues. The V gene lost 3 bases and the J gene lost 2 bases, with 20 bases spanning the gap. CDR3: CASGLGLDSRMGNQPQHF. The CDR3 coding sequence is TGTGCTAGTGGTTTAGGGCTCGACAGCCGTATGGGCAATCAGCCCCAGCATTTT.

In DNA, the CDR3 is TGTGCCAGCAGCTATCCGGGGCCGAGCGCGGAGCTGTTTTTT. Protein product: CASSYPGPSAELFF. The chain joins TRBV7-9 to TRBJ2-2; D is possibly TRBD1 or TRBD2 (5 bases each). Trimming stripped 4 bases from V and 10 bases from J, with 16 bases between. CDR1 and CDR2 from the germline V gene are SEHNR and FQNEAQ (reference sequence). The CDR3 spans 14 residues. Using reference TRBV7-9 and TRBJ2-2 for the parts outside the CDR3, the full variable domain is DTGVSQNPRHKITKRGQNVTFRCDPISEHNRLYWYRQTLGQGPEFLTYFQNEAQLEKSRLLSDRFSAERPKGSFSTLEIQRTEQGDSAMYLCASSYPGPSAELFFGEGSRLTVL.

The genes are TRBV19 and TRBJ2-2; D is unclear. Trimming shortened V by 5 bases and J by 2 bases, and 6 bases separated the two germline ends. The CDR3 sequence is 13 residues long. From germline, CDR1 is LNHDA and CDR2 SQIVND (reference sequence). The CDR3 sequence is CASSPYNTGELFF. CDR3 DNA: TGTGCCAGTAGTCCATATAACACCGGGGAGCTGTTTTTT. The variable domain in full, completed from reference TRBV19 and TRBJ2-2, reads DGGITQSPKYLFRKEGQNVTLSCEQNLNHDAMYWYRQDPGQGLRLIYYSQIVNDFQKGDIAEGYSVSREKKESFPLTVTSAQKNPTAFYLCASSPYNTGELFFGEGSRLTVL.